The 21 T cell receptor beta chains presented below share a single source sample, sequenced in a study of cytomegalovirus exposure and HLA in healthy donors (dated by TCRdb to about 2017). Receptor libraries were prepared by the immunoSEQ multiplex PCR assay. For the multiplex PCR, a mixture combining 60 forward primers for TCR Vbeta segments and 13 reverse primers for TCR Jbeta segments was used. The immuneACCESS repertoire file appears here via TCRdb, limited to in-frame rearrangements. These files lack a portion of the clones; in checked studies, under half of the deficit traces to unresolved V genes, and the cause of the others is not known. Recorded for this sample are about 170,000 clones; approximately 81% of them occurred a single time. Around 2.5% of the sample belongs to the ten largest clones. Specimen: PBMCs. The receptors stem from a man aged 25 to 40 in good health and CMV-seropositive.

The chain carries TRBV14 and TRBJ2-1; tentative D call: TRBD2 (5 bases). V dropped 1 base and J dropped 4 bases, with 8 bases sitting between them. This CDR3 contains 14 residues. Germline V gene sequence: CDR1 SGHDN, CDR2 FVKESK. The CDR3 DNA reads TGTGCCAGCAGCCAAGTGCGGGCTTACAATGAGCAGTTCTTC. Its translation is CASSQVRAYNEQFF.

This sequence joins TRBV7-2 and TRBJ2-7; D ambiguous. This CDR3 has 14 residues. Germline CDR1 reads SGHTA; CDR2 reads FQGNSA. V was pared by 5 bases and J by 2 bases, with 13 bases between. The CDR3 DNA reads TGTGCCAGCAGCCCCCATAGTGCCCCCTACGAGCAGTACTTC. It encodes CASSPHSAPYEQYF.

The chain has TRBV29-1 and TRBJ1-4; D gene unclear. Trimming stripped 5 bases from V and 8 bases from J, with 9 bases between. The CDR3 sequence is 11 residues long. Germline-derived CDR1 and CDR2 are SQVTM and ANQGSEA. CDR3 nucleotide sequence: TGCAGCGTTTTCCGACTCGAAAAACTGTTTTTT. Its protein product is CSVFRLEKLFF.

The chain links TRBV4-1 to TRBJ1-4, with D unclear. CDR3 length equals 15 residues. Germline CDR1 reads MGHRA; CDR2 reads YSYEKL. V lost 0 bases and J 5 bases, leaving 10 bases between the germline ends. This CDR3 reads CASSQEGRRNEKLFF. The DNA for the CDR3 is TGCGCCAGCAGCCAAGAGGGGAGGAGGAATGAAAAACTGTTTTTT.

The rearrangement links TRBV5-1 to TRBJ2-1; 9 bases agree with TRBD1. V trimming: 3 bases; J trimming: 8 bases; junction bases outside the gene matches: 9. The CDR3 covers 15 residues. Germline V lookup: CDR1 SGHRS, CDR2 YFSETQ. This CDR3 reads CASSSLGQGFDEQFF. CDR3 coding DNA: TGCGCCAGCAGCTCCCTGGGACAGGGTTTCGATGAGCAGTTCTTC.

This chain connects TRBV11-3 to TRBJ2-5, with 8 nucleotides matching TRBD1. Germline CDR1 is SGHNT and CDR2 is YENEEA. J was trimmed by 5 bases and V by 6 bases; bases with no gene match: 5. The CDR3 length is 13 residues. The CDR3 DNA reads TGTGCCAGCAGAGGACAGGGACGGGAGACCCAGTACTTC. As protein: CASRGQGRETQYF.

The chain has TRBV5-1 and TRBJ1-2; 8 positions match TRBD1. Germline CDR1 and CDR2: SGHRS and YFSETQ. J was trimmed by 7 bases and V by 1 base; bases with no gene match: 6. There are 14 residues in the CDR3. Here the CDR3 reads CASSLFSGGGGYTF. The CDR3 DNA is TGCGCCAGCAGCTTGTTTTCAGGGGGCGGTGGCTACACCTTC.

This chain connects TRBV5-6 to TRBJ2-5, with a possible D match to TRBD2 (5 bases). CDR1 and CDR2 (germline): SGHDT, YYEEEE. The CDR3 runs 14 residues. Trimming took 4 bases from V and 5 from J, leaving 15 bases between them. The CDR3 region is CASSIPRGMETQYF. CDR3 coding DNA: TGTGCCAGCAGCATCCCCCGGGGAATGGAGACCCAGTACTTC.

V usage is TRBV7-9 and J usage is TRBJ1-2, with D perhaps matching TRBD1 (6 bases). Germline loops: CDR1 SEHNR, CDR2 FQNEAQ (reference sequence). The V end was cut by 4 bases, the J end by 1 base, with 13 bases between. CDR3 length: 15 residues. CDR3: CASSSRGSGNYGYTF. CDR3 nucleotide sequence: TGTGCCAGCAGCTCCAGGGGCAGCGGTAACTATGGCTACACCTTC. The complete variable domain, with remaining parts taken from reference TRBV7-9 and TRBJ1-2, reads DTGVSQNPRHKITKRGQNVTFRCDPISEHNRLYWYRQTLGQGPEFLTYFQNEAQLEKSRLLSDRFSAERPKGSFSTLEIQRTEQGDSAMYLCASSSRGSGNYGYTFGSGTRLTVV.

This sequence joins TRBV28 and TRBJ2-3; D uncertain. V lost 6 bases and J 6 bases, leaving 10 bases between the germline ends. This CDR3 has 12 residues. CDR1 MDHEN and CDR2 SYDVKM come from the germline V gene. The CDR3 DNA reads TGTGCCAGCAGAGCAATCGCGGATACGCAGTATTTT. Protein sequence: CASRAIADTQYF.

The rearrangement joins TRBV5-6 to TRBJ1-2; D uncertain. Germline V CDR1 and CDR2: SGHDT, YYEEEE. V shed 4 bases and J shed 4 bases, with 11 bases lying between them. The CDR3 sequence is 13 residues long. CDR3 protein: CASSPGLLYGYTF. The CDR3 DNA sequence: TGTGCCAGCAGCCCCGGACTCCTCTATGGCTACACCTTC.

On this clone: One end of the junction does not line up with germline, which may come from a read error. V and J are TRBV7-9 and TRBJ2-1, with 10 bases matching TRBD1. The germline CDR1 and CDR2 sequences are SEHNR and FQNEAQ (reference sequence). The CDR3 has 17 residues. The CDR3 here is CASSQRPGTGAYNEQFF. The CDR3 DNA is TGCGCCAGCAGCCAGAGACCCGGGACAGGGGCCTACAATGAGCAGTTCTTC.

The rearrangement uses TRBV7-2 and TRBJ2-7; 11 bases line up with TRBD2. V trimming: 2 bases; J trimming: 3 bases; junction bases outside the gene matches: 6. In germline, CDR1 is SGHTA, CDR2 FQGNSA. This CDR3 region has 16 residues. CDR3 residues: CASSLLTSGMLYEQYF. CDR3 in DNA: TGTGCCAGCAGCTTATTGACTAGCGGGATGCTCTACGAGCAGTACTTC.

The chain combines TRBV7-9 with TRBJ1-2; 9 nucleotides line up with TRBD1. V lost 3 bases to trimming and J lost 2 bases; unmatched junction nucleotides: 10. The CDR3 has 17 amino acids. Germline V gene sequence: CDR1 SEHNR, CDR2 FQNEAQ (reference sequence). CDR3 sequence reads: CASSLTDRDRVNYGYTF. DNA of the CDR3: TGTGCCAGCAGCTTGACCGACCGGGACAGGGTGAACTATGGCTACACCTTC. The variable domain in full, completed from reference TRBV7-9 and TRBJ1-2, reads DTGVSQNPRHKITKRGQNVTFRCDPISEHNRLYWYRQTLGQGPEFLTYFQNEAQLEKSRLLSDRFSAERPKGSFSTLEIQRTEQGDSAMYLCASSLTDRDRVNYGYTFGSGTRLTVV.

This chain connects TRBV9 to TRBJ2-1; a weak D match, TRBD2 (6 bases). The CDR3 is made up of 16 amino acids. CDR1 is SGDLS, CDR2 YYNGEE, per germline. Deletions cut 4 bases from V and 9 bases from J, with 23 bases between. The CDR3 DNA follows: TGTGCCAGCAGCCCTTGGGGTAGCGGAGGGGCGGGTGAGCAGTTCTTC. Encoded protein: CASSPWGSGGAGEQFF.

The chain joins TRBV7-3 to TRBJ2-5; TRBD2 matches at 9 bases. This CDR3 has 15 amino acids. V lost 2 bases and J lost 3; bases outside the gene matches: 4. CDR1 and CDR2 (germline): SGHTA, FQGTGA. CDR3 region: CASSLLGGREETQYF. The CDR3 nucleotides read TGTGCCAGCAGCTTACTAGGCGGGAGGGAAGAGACCCAGTACTTC.

The V call is TRBV6-6, the J call TRBJ1-2, with no clear D. CDR3 length equals 13 residues. The V and J ends lost 4 bases and 2 bases respectively, with 8 bases between them. CDR1 and CDR2 (germline): MNHNY, SVGAGI (reference sequence). CDR3 in DNA: TGTGCCAGCAGTTTACTCGGGAACTATGGCTACACCTTC. It codes for CASSLLGNYGYTF.

The V gene is TRBV5-1, the J gene TRBJ2-2; 7 bases fit TRBD1. Germline V gene lookup returns CDR1 SGHRS and CDR2 YFSETQ. The V gene end was trimmed by 0 bases and the J gene end by 7 bases; junction bases not matched to a gene: 3. The CDR3 runs to 14 residues. CDR3 sequence: CASSLDWDSGELFF. In DNA, the CDR3 is TGCGCCAGCAGCTTGGATTGGGACAGCGGGGAGCTGTTTTTT.

This clone appeared a single time. The chain recombines TRBV4-2 with TRBJ2-5, with D possibly being TRBD2 (6 bases). Deletions cut 5 bases from V and 1 base from J, with 14 bases between. Germline-derived CDR1 and CDR2 are LGHNA and YNFKEQ. The length of the CDR3 is 15 residues. DNA of the CDR3: TGTGCCAGCAGCGGCAACCGGGACTTCCAAGAGACCCAGTACTTC. Translated: CASSGNRDFQETQYF.

The chain joins TRBV27 to TRBJ1-2; D not resolved. Trimming stripped 2 bases from V and 7 bases from J, with 14 bases between. This CDR3 spans 14 amino acids. Germline V lookup: CDR1 MNHEY, CDR2 SMNVEV (reference sequence). In nucleotides, the CDR3 is TGTGCCAGCAGTTTAATTGGAGGGCTAGGTGGCTACACCTTC. Translated: CASSLIGGLGGYTF.

V is TRBV11-3 and J is TRBJ1-6; no clear D. The CDR3 runs to 15 residues. The germline V gene encodes CDR1 SGHNT and CDR2 YENEEA. Trimming removed 4 bases from V and 7 bases from J, with 14 bases in between. The CDR3: CASSSRPGINSPLHF. CDR3 coding DNA: TGTGCCAGCAGCTCTCGTCCCGGGATAAATTCACCCCTCCACTTT.